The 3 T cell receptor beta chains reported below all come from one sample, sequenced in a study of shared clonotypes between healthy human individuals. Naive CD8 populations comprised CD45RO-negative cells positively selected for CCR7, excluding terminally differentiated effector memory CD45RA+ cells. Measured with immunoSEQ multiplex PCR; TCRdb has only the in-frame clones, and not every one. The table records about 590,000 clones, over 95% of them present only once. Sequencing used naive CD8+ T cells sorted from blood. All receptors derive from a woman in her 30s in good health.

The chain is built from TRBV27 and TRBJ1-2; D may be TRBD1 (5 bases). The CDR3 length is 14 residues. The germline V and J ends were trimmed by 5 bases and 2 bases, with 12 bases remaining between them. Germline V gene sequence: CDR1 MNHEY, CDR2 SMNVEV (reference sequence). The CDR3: CASSAGKVNYGYTF. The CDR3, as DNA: TGTGCCAGCAGTGCAGGGAAAGTGAACTATGGCTACACCTTC.

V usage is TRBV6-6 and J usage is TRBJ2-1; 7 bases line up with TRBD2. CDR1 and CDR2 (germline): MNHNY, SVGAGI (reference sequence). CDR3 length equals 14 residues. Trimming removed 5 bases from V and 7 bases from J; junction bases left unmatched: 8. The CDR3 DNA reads TGTGCCAGCAGTAGCACGGGGGGAGAGAATGAGCAGTTCTTC. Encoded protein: CASSSTGGENEQFF.

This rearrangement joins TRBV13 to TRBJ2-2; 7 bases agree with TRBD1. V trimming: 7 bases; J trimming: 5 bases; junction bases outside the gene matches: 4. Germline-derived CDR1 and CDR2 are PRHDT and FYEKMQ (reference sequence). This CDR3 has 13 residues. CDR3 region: CASTRGITGELFF. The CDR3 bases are TGTGCCAGCACCAGGGGGATAACCGGGGAGCTGTTTTTT.